In its sample, the clone carrying this T cell receptor beta chain was seen a few times. As yet, its antigen is unknown. This record comes from a study of CD8 T cells in ankylosing spondylitis. Study-wide findings and caveats: One TCR beta motif, made up of under ten highly homologous variants, appeared characteristic of ankylosing spondylitis blood.

The CDR3 is 15 amino acids. V was clipped by 2 bases and J by 5 bases, with 13 bases between them. CDR1 is MDHEN and CDR2 is SYDVKM in the germline V gene. TCRdb independently ran MiXCR on the 5' RACE reads; one entry per CDR3 protein. The profile shows over 600,000 distinct CDR3 sequences, over 15% of them singletons. This sequence originates from a male donor with ankylosing spondylitis. This chain uses TRBV28 with TRBJ2-1; weak D call: TRBD2 (6 bases). Material for sequencing was blood, either unsorted or a sorted T cell fraction (not recorded which). The CDR3 spells CASSLMGWGDNEQFF. The CDR3 coding sequence is TGTGCCAGCAGTTTAATGGGGTGGGGGGACAATGAGCAGTTCTTC. The complete variable domain, with remaining parts taken from reference TRBV28 and TRBJ2-1, reads DVKVTQSSRYLVKRTGEKVFLECVQDMDHENMFWYRQDPGLGLRLIYFSYDVKMKEKGDIPEGYSVSREKKERFSLILESASTNQTSMYLCASSLMGWGDNEQFFGPGTRLTVL.